These T cell receptor beta chains were read from a single sample in a study of cytomegalovirus exposure and HLA in healthy donors. Libraries were prepared by immunoSEQ multiplex PCR; TCRdb keeps only in-frame clonotypes and omits some of them. In the table there are approximately 150,000 clones, approximately 75% of which are singletons. The sequencing sample was made of PBMCs. These receptor sequences come from a man under 40 in good health and CMV-seropositive. Both conserved end residues are part of each CDR3. D genes are given only for firm matches. Clone size is not always given. Where it is, it says once, few, many or a class for expanded clones.

J: TRBJ2-6
V: TRBV6-1
D: .
length: 15
size: .
CDR3: CASRLESSGANVLTF

J: TRBJ1-1
V: TRBV29-1
D: .
length: 14
size: .
CDR3: CSVDGAALDTEAFF

J: TRBJ2-2
V: TRBV29-1
D: .
length: 13
size: .
CDR3: CSVAMVAAGELFF

J: TRBJ1-3
V: TRBV7-9
D: .
length: 14
size: .
CDR3: CASSGRTSGNTIYF

J: TRBJ2-5
V: TRBV5-1
D: TRBD1
length: 13
size: .
CDR3: CASSSGQGRTQYF

J: TRBJ1-2
V: TRBV13
D: TRBD1
length: 15
size: .
CDR3: CASSHGTGGSYGYTF

J: TRBJ2-2
V: TRBV5-1
D: .
length: 16
size: .
CDR3: CASSLETGTGTGELFF

J: TRBJ2-3
V: TRBV11-2
D: .
length: 11
size: .
CDR3: CASSPLDTQYF

J: TRBJ2-7
V: TRBV6-1
D: .
length: 11
size: .
CDR3: CASSEFDEQYF

J: TRBJ1-1
V: TRBV6-5
D: .
length: 15
size: many
CDR3: CASSYSFKGDTEAFF

J: TRBJ1-1
V: TRBV19
D: TRBD1
length: 14
size: .
CDR3: CASRLGGASTEAFF

J: TRBJ2-2
V: TRBV5-1
D: .
length: 18
size: once
CDR3: CATYNGGGQGVGAGELFF

J: TRBJ1-5
V: TRBV6-5
D: .
length: 11
size: .
CDR3: CASSYPPAQHF

J: TRBJ2-5
V: TRBV5-1
D: .
length: 15
size: .
CDR3: CASAGGGRYQETQYF

J: TRBJ1-1
V: TRBV9
D: .
length: 14
size: .
CDR3: CASSVEQGGTEAFF

J: TRBJ2-2
V: TRBV11-2
D: TRBD1
length: 16
size: .
CDR3: CASSLWDRENTGELFF

J: TRBJ2-5
V: TRBV11-3
D: .
length: 8
size: .
CDR3: CASSRLNF

J: TRBJ1-5
V: TRBV7-9
D: .
length: 15
size: .
CDR3: CASSLGRTRDQPQHF

J: TRBJ1-1
V: TRBV4-1
D: TRBD1
length: 16
size: .
CDR3: CASSQEQGGLGTEAFF

J: TRBJ2-2
V: TRBV27
D: .
length: 12
size: .
CDR3: CASSHLTGELFF

J: TRBJ2-5
V: TRBV29-1
D: TRBD2
length: 16
size: few
CDR3: CSVDRTSGGARETQYF

J: TRBJ2-1
V: TRBV6-1
D: TRBD2
length: 15
size: .
CDR3: CASSGELAGGHEQFF

J: TRBJ1-2
V: TRBV10-3
D: TRBD1
length: 16
size: few
CDR3: CAISEEQGANRDRYTF

J: TRBJ2-7
V: TRBV29-1
D: .
length: 12
size: .
CDR3: CSVVDSTYEQYF

J: TRBJ2-5
V: TRBV5-4
D: TRBD2
length: 16
size: .
CDR3: CASSLVGGGARETQYF

J: TRBJ2-3
V: TRBV5-1
D: TRBD1
length: 15
size: .
CDR3: CASSLDRGGTDTQYF

J: TRBJ1-6
V: TRBV28
D: .
length: 16
size: .
CDR3: CASNGHLSSYNSPLHF

J: TRBJ2-5
V: TRBV19
D: .
length: 15
size: .
CDR3: CASTRGAPGQETQYF

J: TRBJ1-2
V: TRBV5-1
D: .
length: 14
size: .
CDR3: CASSLDPPVNGYTF

J: TRBJ1-1
V: TRBV7-9
D: .
length: 15
size: few
CDR3: CASRWSPEPNTEAFF

J: TRBJ1-2
V: TRBV6-6
D: TRBD1
length: 15
size: once
CDR3: CASSYVGRGLSGYTF

J: TRBJ2-7
V: TRBV27
D: .
length: 14
size: .
CDR3: CASSLWSPQDEQYF

J: TRBJ2-7
V: TRBV6-1
D: .
length: 13
size: .
CDR3: CASTLLGGYEQYF

J: TRBJ2-2
V: TRBV7-2
D: TRBD2
length: 14
size: .
CDR3: CASSGTSGTGELFF

J: TRBJ2-3
V: TRBV2
D: TRBD1
length: 13
size: .
CDR3: CASRATGADTQYF

J: TRBJ1-4
V: TRBV7-9
D: TRBD1
length: 15
size: .
CDR3: CASSPNRGQNEKLFF

J: TRBJ2-7
V: TRBV6-5
D: TRBD1
length: 14
size: .
CDR3: CASSYGDRAYEQYF

J: TRBJ1-5
V: TRBV2
D: .
length: 15
size: .
CDR3: CASSGNRGMDQPQHF

J: TRBJ1-6
V: TRBV6-1
D: TRBD1
length: 15
size: .
CDR3: CASRPGQGAPSPLHF

J: TRBJ2-3
V: TRBV9
D: TRBD2
length: 19
size: .
CDR3: CASSARQLAGGGGTDTQYF

J: TRBJ2-2
V: TRBV27
D: .
length: 14
size: .
CDR3: CASSWGRDTGELFF

J: TRBJ2-5
V: TRBV4-1
D: .
length: 17
size: .
CDR3: CASSDRGLAGRVETQYF

J: TRBJ2-1
V: TRBV7-9
D: .
length: 13
size: .
CDR3: CASSTTSNHEQFF

J: TRBJ1-1
V: TRBV10-3
D: TRBD1
length: 14
size: .
CDR3: CAISYPGGRAEAFF

J: TRBJ2-5
V: TRBV6-4
D: TRBD1
length: 16
size: .
CDR3: CASSDGTASYQETQYF

J: TRBJ1-4
V: TRBV27
D: TRBD1
length: 16
size: .
CDR3: CASSDYRDRDFEKLFF

J: TRBJ2-7
V: TRBV28
D: .
length: 13
size: .
CDR3: CASSLPQGYEQYF

J: TRBJ2-7
V: TRBV7-9
D: TRBD1
length: 15
size: .
CDR3: CASSSGQGSSYEQYF

J: TRBJ2-7
V: TRBV18
D: .
length: 17
size: .
CDR3: CASSPGRLAEHPYEQYF

J: TRBJ1-6
V: TRBV6-5
D: .
length: 14
size: .
CDR3: CASSYSGGDSPLHF

J: TRBJ2-1
V: TRBV11-3
D: .
length: 16
size: .
CDR3: CASSLRRGASYNEQFF